Described below is a single T cell receptor (beta chain) sequence and its context. The target antigen is unknown. This sample was taken from a study of identical twins. Regarding the study as a whole: Twins' excess sharing was less marked for out-of-frame beta sequences. For monozygotic twins, models underestimated out-of-frame TCR alpha sharing.

The donors were all healthy and Caucasian. This CDR3 spans 17 amino acids. J lost 6 bases, V lost 0 bases, and 11 bases had no gene match. Germline CDR1 and CDR2: MNHEY and SMNVEV (reference sequence). TCRdb re-called the 5' RACE reads through MiXCR, storing one row per CDR3 protein. The profile shows 1.5 million to 2 million distinct CDR3 sequences, 25% to 35% of them singletons. The genes are TRBV27 and TRBJ2-7; TRBD1 agrees at 10 bases. The sequence came from a newborn girl in good health. Sequencing used cord blood. In DNA, the CDR3 is TGTGCCAGCAGTTTATCACTTGTCCGGGACAGGGGTTTCGAGCAGTACTTC. The encoded protein is CASSLSLVRDRGFEQYF.